One and the same sample provided the 18 T cell receptor beta chains below, sequenced in a study of read filtering for tumor transcriptome and immune sequencing. Molecular barcoded adaptors covering alpha/delta and beta/gamma chains were used on approximately 400 ng RNA. TCRdb itself ran the reads through MiXCR, one entry per CDR3 protein. The data contain about 50,000 distinct CDR3 sequences, about a fifth of them singletons. Sequencing input: a population of CD138-negative cells sorted from bone marrow. These receptors all come from a donor at least 40 years old with multiple myeloma.

Ten or more counts support this clonotype. The chain recombines TRBV14 with TRBJ2-1; TRBD1 might be the D (5 bases). This CDR3 has 17 residues. CDR1 is SGHDN and CDR2 is FVKESK in the germline V gene. V lost 6 bases and J 2 bases, leaving 20 bases between the germline ends. The CDR3 sequence: CASSRRLGANTYNEQFF. CDR3 nucleotide sequence: TGTGCCAGCAGTCGGCGCCTAGGGGCGAACACCTACAATGAGCAGTTCTTC. Full variable domain (rest looked up from reference TRBV14 and TRBJ2-1): EAGVTQFPSHSVIEKGQTVTLRCDPISGHDNLYWYRRVMGKEIKFLLHFVKESKQDESGMPNNRFLAERTGGTYSTLKVQPAELEDSGVYFCASSRRLGANTYNEQFFGPGTRLTVL.

This clonotype has at least ten counts. The V call is TRBV14, the J call TRBJ2-1; TRBD1 matches 7 bases. Germline trimming cut 3 bases from V and 6 bases from J; bases unmatched to any gene: 8. The CDR3 totals 15 residues. CDR1 and CDR2 from the germline V gene are SGHDN and FVKESK. The CDR3 spells CASSHLDRSTNEQFF. Here the CDR3 DNA reads TGTGCCAGCAGCCATCTGGACAGGAGCACCAATGAGCAGTTCTTC.

This clonotype came up many times. V is TRBV28 and J is TRBJ1-4; unclear D gene. This CDR3 spans 14 amino acids. Trimming cost V 5 bases and J 6 bases, with 13 bases left between them. Germline V gene sequence: CDR1 MDHEN, CDR2 SYDVKM. CDR3 sequence (DNA): TGTGCCAGCAGTCCCGCGGGGTGGGATGAAAAACTGTTTTTT. Its translation: CASSPAGWDEKLFF. Drawing the rest from reference TRBV28 and TRBJ1-4, the complete variable domain is DVKVTQSSRYLVKRTGEKVFLECVQDMDHENMFWYRQDPGLGLRLIYFSYDVKMKEKGDIPEGYSVSREKKERFSLILESASTNQTSMYLCASSPAGWDEKLFFGSGTQLSVL.

Notes on this clonotype: Mismatch with germline at one junction end may stem from a read error. V and J are TRBV2 and TRBJ2-1; no clear D gene. Germline CDR1 is SNHLY and CDR2 is FYNNEI. There are 11 residues in the CDR3. CDR3 sequence: CASSDRYEKFF. The DNA of the CDR3 is TGTGCGAGCAGTGACCGCTATGAGAAGTTCTTC.

This clonotype was found many times. V gene TRBV14 combines with J gene TRBJ2-6; 13 positions agree with TRBD2. The CDR3 loop spans 24 amino acids. CDR1 is SGHDN, CDR2 FVKESK, per germline. V lost 3 bases, J lost 2 bases, and 22 bases stayed unmatched. The CDR3 nucleotides are TGTGCCAGCAGCCAGCTGTCATATCGGGGGACTAGCGGGATGTCTCCCCCTGGGGCCAACGTCCTGACTTTC. Amino acids: CASSQLSYRGTSGMSPPGANVLTF.

This clonotype was observed many times. The rearrangement joins TRBV29-1 to TRBJ1-4; D not resolved. V gave up 7 bases and J gave up 5 bases, with 14 bases separating them. The CDR3 has 13 residues. Looked up from germline, CDR1 is SQVTM and CDR2 is ANQGSEA. The CDR3 loop is CSASGRANEKLFF. The CDR3 region has the DNA TGCAGCGCTTCCGGGAGGGCGAATGAAAAACTGTTTTTT. Full variable domain (remainder filled in from reference TRBV29-1 and TRBJ1-4): SAVISQKPSRDICQRGTSLTIQCQVDSQVTMMFWYRQQPGQSLTLIATANQGSEATYESGFVIDKFPISRPNLTFSTLTVSNMSPEDSSIYLCSASGRANEKLFFGSGTQLSVL.

With regard to this clonotype: Germline is not matched at one junction end, which may reflect a read error. This chain connects TRBV19 to TRBJ1-1; D remains ambiguous. Germline V CDR1 and CDR2: LNHDA, SQIVND (reference sequence). The CDR3 is made up of 14 amino acids. The CDR3 reads CASAPGGRNTEALF. CDR3 bases: TGTGCCAGCGCCCCGGGTGGGAGGAACACTGAAGCTTTATTT.

This clonotype has a count of ten or more. This chain joins TRBV19 and TRBJ1-5; D not resolved. The V and J ends lost 0 bases and 1 base respectively, with 4 bases between them. CDR3 length equals 14 residues. Germline-derived CDR1 and CDR2 are LNHDA and SQIVND (reference sequence). CDR3 in DNA: TGTGCCAGTAGTATAGAGCCCAGCAATCAGCCCCAGCATTTT. Protein sequence: CASSIEPSNQPQHF.

This clonotype occurred once. This sequence joins TRBV7-9 and TRBJ2-7; D is uncertain. The V and J ends lost 3 bases and 6 bases respectively, with 6 bases between them. CDR3 length: 11 residues. Germline-derived CDR1 and CDR2 are SEHNR and FQNEAQ (reference sequence). The CDR3 sequence: CASSLTPEQYF. CDR3 sequence (DNA): TGTGCCAGCAGCTTGACTCCCGAGCAGTACTTC. The full variable domain, completed using reference TRBV7-9 and TRBJ2-7, is DTGVSQNPRHKITKRGQNVTFRCDPISEHNRLYWYRQTLGQGPEFLTYFQNEAQLEKSRLLSDRFSAERPKGSFSTLEIQRTEQGDSAMYLCASSLTPEQYFGPGTRLTVT.

Turning to this clonotype: Possible read error: a much larger clone is one base away. The genes are TRBV4-1 and TRBJ1-2; D remains unclear. Trimming removed 1 base at V and 2 bases at J, with 11 bases between. This CDR3 has 15 residues. Germline V gene lookup returns CDR1 MGHRA and CDR2 YSYEKL. CDR3 nucleotides: TGCGCCAGCAGCCAAGCAACGAAGGGCAACTATGGCTACACCTTC. Translating it yields CASSQATKGNYGYTF.

This clonotype has a handful of counts. This sequence joins TRBV29-1 and TRBJ2-7; 9 bases fit TRBD1. CDR1 is SQVTM and CDR2 is ANQGSEA in the germline V gene. Trimming removed 7 bases from V and 3 bases from J; junction bases left unmatched: 4. CDR3 size: 12 residues. The CDR3 nucleotides read TGCAGCGCCCGGACAGGGGTCTACGAGCAGTACTTC. It is translated as CSARTGVYEQYF.

This clonotype was recorded at least ten times. This chain uses TRBV11-2 with TRBJ2-6; D might be TRBD2 (6 bases). In germline, CDR1 is SGHAT, CDR2 FQNNGV. V lost 3 bases and J 1 base, leaving 13 bases between the germline ends. CDR3 length equals 17 residues. CDR3: CASSLFGRGSGANVLTF. In nucleotides, the CDR3 is TGTGCCAGCAGCTTGTTCGGGAGAGGGTCTGGGGCCAACGTCCTGACTTTC.

The table lists this clonotype with many counts. The DNA of the CDR3 is TGTGCCAGCAGTTCCCGGACGGGGAACACTGAAGCTTTCTTT. This codes for CASSSRTGNTEAFF. The chain has TRBV27 and TRBJ1-1; no firm D call. The V end was cut by 4 bases, the J end by 1 base, with 10 bases between. Germline V gives CDR1 MNHEY, CDR2 SMNVEV (reference sequence). The CDR3 extends over 14 amino acids.

This clonotype was seen many times. At one boundary the junction diverges from the germline segment, which might be a read error. The genes are TRBV2 and TRBJ2-1; D unclear. The CDR3 runs to 18 residues. Germline CDR1 SNHLY, CDR2 FYNNEI. CDR3: CASSGTDPRISSCNEQFF. CDR3 nucleotides: TGTGCCAGCAGTGGGACGGATCCCCGAATAAGTTCCTGCAATGAGCAGTTCTTC.

This clonotype has a count of ten or more. The chain carries TRBV4-1 and TRBJ2-7, with 7 bases aligning to TRBD1. V gave up 3 bases and J gave up 5 bases; unmatched junction bases: 7. CDR1 and CDR2 from the germline V gene are MGHRA and YSYEKL. CDR3 length equals 14 residues. The CDR3 DNA is TGCGCCAGCAGCCAGTTGACAGGGTTAAACGAGCAGTACTTC. Its translation: CASSQLTGLNEQYF.

This clonotype was counted ten times or more. The genes are TRBV14 and TRBJ2-3, with D uncertain. V was clipped by 2 bases and J by 7 bases, with 7 bases between them. The CDR3 is 12 amino acids. Germline loops: CDR1 SGHDN, CDR2 FVKESK. In DNA form, the CDR3 reads TGTGCCAGCAGCCAAAGGCCTCATACGCAGTATTTT. Amino acid sequence: CASSQRPHTQYF.

About this clonotype itself: A much bigger clone sits one base away, suggesting this may be a read error. The genes are TRBV7-2 and TRBJ2-7; 15 bases are a match to TRBD2. Per the germline V gene, CDR1 is SGHTA and CDR2 is FQGNSA. The CDR3 loop spans 16 amino acids. J gave up 4 bases and V 8 bases, and 9 bases lay outside the gene matches. This chain's CDR3 is CASGAGTSGRKYEQYF. In DNA, the CDR3 is TGTGCCAGCGGCGCAGGGACTAGCGGGAGGAAGTACGAGCAGTACTTC. The full variable domain, with the rest looked up from reference TRBV7-2 and TRBJ2-7, is GAGVSQSPSNKVTEKGKDVELRCDPISGHTALYWYRQSLGQGLEFLIYFQGNSAPDKSGLPSDRFSAERTGGSVSTLTIQRTQQEDSAVYLCASGAGTSGRKYEQYFGPGTRLTVT.

In its sample, this clonotype was seen many times. The chain recombines TRBV29-1 with TRBJ1-1, with D possibly being TRBD1 (5 bases). The CDR3 contains 16 residues. Germline V gene data show CDR1 as SQVTM and CDR2 as ANQGSEA. V shed 6 bases and J shed 3 bases, with 23 bases lying between them. The CDR3 DNA sequence: TGCAGCGTGCCGTCGGGGGTCGGCAAATCGGACACTGAAGCTTTCTTT. This encodes CSVPSGVGKSDTEAFF.